The 10 T cell receptor beta chains below were found in one sample sequenced in a study of blood T cells in healthy people across ages. Primers used in a second PCR of about 6 to 11 cycles were a sample-barcoded 5' primer and a J-beta primer mix. TCRdb passed the 5' RACE reads through MiXCR, listing each CDR3 protein once. In the table there are roughly 1.5 million distinct CDR3 sequences, approximately 43% of which are singletons. Specimen: blood. The receptors were sampled from a woman between 18 and 29 years old in good health.

The table lists this clonotype with a few counts. The chain combines TRBV10-3 with TRBJ1-2; TRBD1 might be the D (5 bases). This CDR3 comprises 14 residues. V was clipped by 10 bases and J by 1 base, with 16 bases between them. The germline V gene encodes CDR1 ENHRY and CDR2 SYGVKD. CDR3 sequence (DNA): TGTGCCAACGGGGGACCTGACGGTAACTATGGCTACACCTTC. Amino acids: CANGGPDGNYGYTF.

The chain combines TRBV6-2 or TRBV6-3 with TRBJ2-1; no clear D. Germline V gene sequence: CDR1 MNHEY, CDR2 SVGEGT. The CDR3 has 13 amino acids. The ends were cut back, 2 bases at V and 7 bases at J, with 9 bases in the middle. The CDR3 coding sequence is TGTGCCAGCAGTTACGCTCCCAAGAATGAGCAGTTCTTC. It yields the protein CASSYAPKNEQFF.

This clonotype was counted a few times. V usage is TRBV24-1 and J usage is TRBJ2-3; D not resolved. The V end lost 3 bases, the J end lost 6 bases, and 9 bases lay between the germline ends. The CDR3 totals 13 residues. The V gene's germline CDR1 is KGHDR and CDR2 SFDVKD. CDR3 protein: CATSDPVTDTQYF. The DNA of the CDR3 is TGTGCCACCAGTGATCCCGTTACGGATACGCAGTATTTT.

The V and J genes are TRBV12-3 or TRBV12-4 and TRBJ1-6, with 7 bases identical to TRBD1. Unmatched junction bases numbered 6, after V lost 8 bases and J lost 2 bases. The CDR3 is 15 amino acids. The CDR3: CASAPGGTYNSPLHF. The DNA for the CDR3 is TGTGCCAGCGCCCCAGGGGGGACCTATAATTCACCCCTCCACTTT.

The chain carries TRBV6-6 and TRBJ1-5; 8 bases fit TRBD1. The V gene's germline CDR1 is MNHNY and CDR2 SVGAGI (reference sequence). The junction had 10 bases not matched to a gene; V was cut back by 10 bases and J by 5 bases. The CDR3 is 14 residues long. Written as DNA, the CDR3 is TGTGCCACCAAGGAACAGGGGGTCGATCAGCCCCAGCATTTT. Its translation: CATKEQGVDQPQHF.

The chain employs TRBV10-3 and TRBJ1-2, with D possibly TRBD1 on 5 matching bases. Germline loops: CDR1 ENHRY, CDR2 SYGVKD. The CDR3 totals 15 residues. V lost 2 bases, J lost 0 bases, and 10 bases lay in between. DNA of the CDR3: TGTGCCATCAGTGAGGTAGACAGAGCTAACTATGGCTACACCTTC. Residues: CAISEVDRANYGYTF.

This clonotype was detected only once. The V call is TRBV24-1, the J call TRBJ2-7, with D unclear. The assigned J gene may be wrong: the sequence end matches TRBJ2-5 better. The CDR3 is made up of 13 amino acids. The germline V gene has CDR1 KGHDR and CDR2 SFDVKD. The CDR3 is CATSDHVWGTQYF. DNA for the CDR3: TGTGCCACCAGTGATCATGTCTGGGGGACCCAGTACTTC.

Only one count was recorded for this clonotype. The chain recombines TRBV15 with TRBJ2-1; perhaps TRBD2 as D (6 bases). V was shortened by 6 bases and J by 0 bases, with 15 bases between the two germline ends. The CDR3 extends over 16 amino acids. In germline, CDR1 is LNHNV, CDR2 YYDKDF (reference sequence). This CDR3 reads CATSSPLALSYNEQFF. For the CDR3, the DNA is TGTGCCACCAGTTCACCCCTAGCGCTCTCCTACAATGAGCAGTTCTTC.

The chain combines TRBV6-6 with TRBJ1-1; D is unresolved. Trimming took off 5 bases at V and 4 bases at J, with 14 bases between the two ends. The CDR3 is 14 residues long. Germline V gene data show CDR1 as MNHNY and CDR2 as SVGAGI (reference sequence). CDR3 coding DNA: TGTGCCAGCAGTACGACGGTGGTGGCCACTGAAGCTTTCTTT. It encodes CASSTTVVATEAFF.

This clonotype came up a few times. V gene TRBV27 combines with J gene TRBJ2-6; D is undetermined. The length of the CDR3 is 13 residues. The V end was cut by 8 bases, the J end by 3 bases, with 8 bases between. Per germline, CDR1 MNHEY and CDR2 SMNVEV (reference sequence). As DNA, the CDR3 is TGTGCCAGCCGCCCTCTTGGGGCCAACGTCCTGACTTTC. Its translation: CASRPLGANVLTF.